This paragraph covers one TCR beta chain sequence. Method: immunoSEQ multiplex PCR; TCRdb's copy keeps in-frame clones and lacks some. This table holds tens of thousands of clones, 89% found once. The data were obtained in a study of OX40 agonist ivuxolimab in advanced cancers. Study at large: Patient treatment consisted of intravenous ivuxolimab administration every 2 weeks at 0.01 to 10 mg/kg. Among those treated, three patients had partial responses, one with hepatocellular carcinoma and two with cutaneous melanoma.

Germline CDR1 and CDR2: SGHNT and YYREEE (reference sequence). There are 12 residues in the CDR3. The V and J ends lost 4 bases and 6 bases respectively, with 9 bases between them. The origin of this receptor is an adult with an advanced solid tumor such as melanoma, head and neck, liver or kidney cancer. V is TRBV5-4 and J is TRBJ2-3; D is undetermined. The sample in question was CD4+ or CD8+ T cells sorted from blood, obtained in a trial of the OX40 agonist ivuxolimab. The CDR3 sequence is CASSVPPDTQYF. The CDR3 DNA follows: TGTGCCAGCAGCGTCCCCCCGGATACGCAGTATTTT.